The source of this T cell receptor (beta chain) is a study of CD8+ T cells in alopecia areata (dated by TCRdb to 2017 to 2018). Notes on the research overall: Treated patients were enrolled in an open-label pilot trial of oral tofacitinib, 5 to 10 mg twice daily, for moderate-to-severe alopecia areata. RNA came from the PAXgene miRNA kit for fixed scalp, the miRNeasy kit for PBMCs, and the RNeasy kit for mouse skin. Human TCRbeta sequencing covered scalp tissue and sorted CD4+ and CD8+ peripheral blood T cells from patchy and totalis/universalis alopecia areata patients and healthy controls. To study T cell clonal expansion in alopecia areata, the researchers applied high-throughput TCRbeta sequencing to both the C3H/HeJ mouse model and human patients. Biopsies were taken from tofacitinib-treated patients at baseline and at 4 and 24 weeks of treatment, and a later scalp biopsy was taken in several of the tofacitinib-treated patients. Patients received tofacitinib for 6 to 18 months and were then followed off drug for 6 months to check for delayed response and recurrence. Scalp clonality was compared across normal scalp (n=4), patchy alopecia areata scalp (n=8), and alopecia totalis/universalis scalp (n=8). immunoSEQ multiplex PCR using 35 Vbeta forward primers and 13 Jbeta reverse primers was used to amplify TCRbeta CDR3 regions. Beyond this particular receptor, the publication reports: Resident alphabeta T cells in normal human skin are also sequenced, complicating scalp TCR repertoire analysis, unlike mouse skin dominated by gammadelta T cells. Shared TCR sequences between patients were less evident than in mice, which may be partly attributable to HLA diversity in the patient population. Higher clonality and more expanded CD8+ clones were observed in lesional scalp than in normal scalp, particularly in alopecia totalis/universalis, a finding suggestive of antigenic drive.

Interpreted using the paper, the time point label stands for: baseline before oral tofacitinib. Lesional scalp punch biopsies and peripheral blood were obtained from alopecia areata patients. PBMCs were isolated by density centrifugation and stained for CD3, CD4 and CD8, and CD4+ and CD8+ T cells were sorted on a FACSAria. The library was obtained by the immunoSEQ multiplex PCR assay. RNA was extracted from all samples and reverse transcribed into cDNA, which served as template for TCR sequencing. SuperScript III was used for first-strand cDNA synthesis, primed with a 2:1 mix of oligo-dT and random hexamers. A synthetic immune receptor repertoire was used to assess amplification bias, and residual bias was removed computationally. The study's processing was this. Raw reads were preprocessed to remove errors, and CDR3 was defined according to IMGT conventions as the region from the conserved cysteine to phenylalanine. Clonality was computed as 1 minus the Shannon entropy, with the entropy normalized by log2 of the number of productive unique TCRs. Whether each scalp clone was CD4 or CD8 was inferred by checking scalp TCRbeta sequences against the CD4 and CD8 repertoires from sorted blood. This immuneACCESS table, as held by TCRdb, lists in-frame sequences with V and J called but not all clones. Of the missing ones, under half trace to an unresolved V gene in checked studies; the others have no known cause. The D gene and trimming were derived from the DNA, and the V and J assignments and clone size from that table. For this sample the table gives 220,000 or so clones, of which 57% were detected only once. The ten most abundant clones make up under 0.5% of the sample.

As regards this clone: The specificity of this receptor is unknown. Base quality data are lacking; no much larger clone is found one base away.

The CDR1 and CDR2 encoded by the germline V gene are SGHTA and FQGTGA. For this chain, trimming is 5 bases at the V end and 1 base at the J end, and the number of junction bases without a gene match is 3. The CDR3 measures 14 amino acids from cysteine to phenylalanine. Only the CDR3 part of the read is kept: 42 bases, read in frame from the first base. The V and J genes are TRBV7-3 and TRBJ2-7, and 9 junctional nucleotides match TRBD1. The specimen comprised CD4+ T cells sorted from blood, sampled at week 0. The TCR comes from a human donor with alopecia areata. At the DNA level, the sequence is TGTGCCAGCAGCACAGACAGGGGGTCCTACGAGCAGTACTTC. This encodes CASSTDRGSYEQYF. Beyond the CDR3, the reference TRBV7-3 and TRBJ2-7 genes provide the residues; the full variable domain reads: GAGVSQTPSNKVTEKGKYVELRCDPISGHTALYWYRQSLGQGPEFLIYFQGTGAADDSGLPNDRFFAVRPEGSVSTLKIQRTERGDSAVYLCASSTDRGSYEQYFGPGTRLTVT.